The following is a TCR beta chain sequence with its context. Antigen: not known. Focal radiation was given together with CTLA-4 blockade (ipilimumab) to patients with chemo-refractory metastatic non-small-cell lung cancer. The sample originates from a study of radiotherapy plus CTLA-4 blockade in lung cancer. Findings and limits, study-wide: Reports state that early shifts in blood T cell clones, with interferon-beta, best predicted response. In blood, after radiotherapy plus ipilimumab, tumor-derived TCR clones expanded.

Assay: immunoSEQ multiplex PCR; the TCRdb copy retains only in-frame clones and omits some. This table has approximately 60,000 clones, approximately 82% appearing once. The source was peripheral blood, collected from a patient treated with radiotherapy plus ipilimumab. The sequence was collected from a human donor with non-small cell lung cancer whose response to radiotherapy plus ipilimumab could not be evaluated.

The CDR3 spells CASSLRPVTDTQYF. The DNA of the CDR3 is TGTGCCAGCAGTCTGCGGCCGGTCACAGATACGCAGTATTTT. This sequence joins TRBV28 and TRBJ2-3; D is ambiguous. CDR1 and CDR2 (germline): MDHEN, SYDVKM. This CDR3 comprises 14 residues. V lost 5 bases to trimming and J lost 2 bases, with 11 bases between them.